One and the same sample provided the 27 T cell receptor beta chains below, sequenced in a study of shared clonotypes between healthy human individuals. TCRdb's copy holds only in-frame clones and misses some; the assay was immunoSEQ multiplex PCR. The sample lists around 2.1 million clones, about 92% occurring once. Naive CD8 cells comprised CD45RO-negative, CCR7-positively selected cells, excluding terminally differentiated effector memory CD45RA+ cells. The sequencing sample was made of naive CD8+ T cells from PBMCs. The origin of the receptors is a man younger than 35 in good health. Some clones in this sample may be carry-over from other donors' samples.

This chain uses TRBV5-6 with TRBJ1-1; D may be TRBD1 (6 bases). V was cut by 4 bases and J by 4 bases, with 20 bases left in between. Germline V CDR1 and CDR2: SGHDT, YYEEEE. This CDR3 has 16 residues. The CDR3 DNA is TGTGCCAGCAGCCCCGGTTACAGGGAACGGAGCACTGAAGCTTTCTTT. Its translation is CASSPGYRERSTEAFF. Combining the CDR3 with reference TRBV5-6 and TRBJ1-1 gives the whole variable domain DAGVTQSPTHLIKTRGQQVTLRCSPKSGHDTVSWYQQALGQGPQFIFQYYEEEERQRGNFPDRFSGHQFPNYSSELNVNALLLGDSALYLCASSPGYRERSTEAFFGQGTRLTVV.

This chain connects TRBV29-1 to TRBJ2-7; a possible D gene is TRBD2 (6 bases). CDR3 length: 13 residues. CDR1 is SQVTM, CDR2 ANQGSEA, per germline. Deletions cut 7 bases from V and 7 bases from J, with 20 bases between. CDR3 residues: CSAGGPLVGEQYF. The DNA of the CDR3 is TGCAGCGCCGGAGGGCCCCTGGTGGGTGAGCAGTACTTC.

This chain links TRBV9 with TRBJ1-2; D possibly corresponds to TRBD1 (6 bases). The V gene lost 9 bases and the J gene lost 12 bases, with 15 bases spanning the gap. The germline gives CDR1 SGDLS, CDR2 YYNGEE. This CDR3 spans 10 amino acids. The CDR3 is CANGDRSDTF. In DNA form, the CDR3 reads TGTGCCAACGGTGACAGGTCCGACACCTTC.

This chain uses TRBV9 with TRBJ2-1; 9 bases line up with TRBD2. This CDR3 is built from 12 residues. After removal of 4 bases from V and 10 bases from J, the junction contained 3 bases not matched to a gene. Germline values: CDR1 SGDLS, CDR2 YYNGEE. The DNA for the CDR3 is TGTGCCAGCAGCTCTACTAGCGGGGAGCAGTTCTTC. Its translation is CASSSTSGEQFF.

The CDR3, as DNA: TGTGCCAGCAGCTTAGATTCAACAGCCTCCAACTATGGCTACACCTTC. Protein sequence: CASSLDSTASNYGYTF. The rearrangement links TRBV11-2 to TRBJ1-2, with D unclear. V lost 0 bases and J lost 2, with 13 bases in between. CDR1 and CDR2 (germline): SGHAT, FQNNGV. The CDR3 contains 16 residues.

CDR3 loop: CASSARLAGGRTQETQYF. As DNA, the CDR3 is TGTGCCAGCAGCGCTAGACTAGCGGGAGGCCGCACCCAAGAGACCCAGTACTTC. This chain links TRBV7-8 with TRBJ2-5; 13 nucleotides match TRBD2. Germline assignment: CDR1 SGHVS and CDR2 FQNEAQ. J was trimmed by 1 base and V by 5 bases; bases with no gene match: 10. CDR3 length: 18 amino acids.

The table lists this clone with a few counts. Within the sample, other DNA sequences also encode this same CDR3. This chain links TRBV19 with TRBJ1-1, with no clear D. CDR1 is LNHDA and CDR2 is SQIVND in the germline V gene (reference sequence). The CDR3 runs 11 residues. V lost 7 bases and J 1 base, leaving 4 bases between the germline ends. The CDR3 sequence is CASKRNTEAFF. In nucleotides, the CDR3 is TGTGCCAGTAAGAGGAACACTGAAGCTTTCTTT.

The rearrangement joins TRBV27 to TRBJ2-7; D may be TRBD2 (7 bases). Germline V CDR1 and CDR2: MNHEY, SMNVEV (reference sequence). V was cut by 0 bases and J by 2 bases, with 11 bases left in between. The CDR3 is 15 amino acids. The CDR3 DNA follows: TGTGCCAGCAGTTTATCAGGGGGGGACCCCTACGAGCAGTACTTC. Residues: CASSLSGGDPYEQYF.

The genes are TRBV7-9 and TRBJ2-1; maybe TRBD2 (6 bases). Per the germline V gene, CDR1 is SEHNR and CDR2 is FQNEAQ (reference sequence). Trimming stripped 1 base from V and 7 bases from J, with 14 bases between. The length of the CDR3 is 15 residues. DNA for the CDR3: TGTGCCAGCAGCTTAGGGCCGCGGGAACCGAATGAGCAGTTCTTC. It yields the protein CASSLGPREPNEQFF.

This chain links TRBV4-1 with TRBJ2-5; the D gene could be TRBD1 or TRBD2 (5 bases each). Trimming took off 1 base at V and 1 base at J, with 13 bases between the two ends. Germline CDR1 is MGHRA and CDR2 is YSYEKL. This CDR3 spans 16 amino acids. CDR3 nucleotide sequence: TGCGCCAGCAGCCAAGCCTCGGGACGTCGCCAAGAGACCCAGTACTTC. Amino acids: CASSQASGRRQETQYF.

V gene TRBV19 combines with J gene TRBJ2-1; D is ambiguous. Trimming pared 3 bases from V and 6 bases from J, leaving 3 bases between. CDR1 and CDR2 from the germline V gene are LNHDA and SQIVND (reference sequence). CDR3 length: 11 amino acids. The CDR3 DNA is TGTGCCAGTAGTATCTCCAATGAGCAGTTCTTC. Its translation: CASSISNEQFF.

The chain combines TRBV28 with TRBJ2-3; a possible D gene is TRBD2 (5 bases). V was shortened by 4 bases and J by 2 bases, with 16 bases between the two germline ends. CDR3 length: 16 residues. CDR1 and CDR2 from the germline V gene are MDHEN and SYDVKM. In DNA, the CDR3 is TGTGCCAGCAGTTCCCCCCAGGAGCGGAACACAGATACGCAGTATTTT. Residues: CASSSPQERNTDTQYF.

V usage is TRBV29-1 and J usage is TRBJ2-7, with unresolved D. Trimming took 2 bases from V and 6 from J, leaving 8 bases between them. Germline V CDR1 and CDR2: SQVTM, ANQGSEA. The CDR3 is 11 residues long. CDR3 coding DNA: TGCAGCGTTGAATTTGTGGGCGAGCAGTACTTC. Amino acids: CSVEFVGEQYF.

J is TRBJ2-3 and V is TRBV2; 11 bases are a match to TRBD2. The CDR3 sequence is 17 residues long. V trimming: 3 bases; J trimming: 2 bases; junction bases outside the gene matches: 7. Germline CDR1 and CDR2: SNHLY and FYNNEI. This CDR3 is CASSERLAGGDTDTQYF. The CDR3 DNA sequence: TGTGCCAGCAGTGAGAGGTTAGCGGGAGGGGACACAGATACGCAGTATTTT.

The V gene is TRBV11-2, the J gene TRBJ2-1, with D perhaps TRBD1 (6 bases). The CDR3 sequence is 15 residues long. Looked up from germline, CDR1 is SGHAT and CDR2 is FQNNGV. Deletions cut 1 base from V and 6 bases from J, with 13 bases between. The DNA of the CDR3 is TGTGCCAGCAGCTTAGGAGTAGGGGGTGGCAATGAGCAGTTCTTC. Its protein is CASSLGVGGGNEQFF.

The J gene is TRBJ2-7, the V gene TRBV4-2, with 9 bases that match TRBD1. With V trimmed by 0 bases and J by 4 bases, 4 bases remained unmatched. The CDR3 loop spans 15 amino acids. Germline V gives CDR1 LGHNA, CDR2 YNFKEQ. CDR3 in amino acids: CASSQEWTGVYEQYF. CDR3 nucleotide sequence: TGTGCCAGCAGCCAAGAATGGACAGGGGTTTACGAGCAGTACTTC.

The CDR3 DNA reads TGTGCCAGCAGCGTGGAGGGACAGGGTAATGAAAAACTGTTTTTT. This encodes CASSVEGQGNEKLFF. The rearrangement joins TRBV9 to TRBJ1-4, with 9 bases that match TRBD1. There are 15 residues in the CDR3. CDR1 is SGDLS and CDR2 is YYNGEE in the germline V gene. V lost 2 bases to trimming and J lost 4 bases; unmatched junction nucleotides: 3.

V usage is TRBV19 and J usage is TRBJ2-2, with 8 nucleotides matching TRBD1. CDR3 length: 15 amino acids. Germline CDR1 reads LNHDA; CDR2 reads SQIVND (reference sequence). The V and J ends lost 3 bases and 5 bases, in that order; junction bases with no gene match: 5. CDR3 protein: CASSILQGATGELFF. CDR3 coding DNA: TGTGCCAGTAGTATCCTCCAGGGGGCAACCGGGGAGCTGTTTTTT.

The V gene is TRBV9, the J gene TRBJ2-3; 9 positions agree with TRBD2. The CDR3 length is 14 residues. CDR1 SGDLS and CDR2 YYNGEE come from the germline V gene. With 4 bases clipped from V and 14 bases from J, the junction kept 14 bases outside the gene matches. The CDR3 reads CASSPGDSGRRAYF. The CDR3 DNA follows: TGTGCCAGCAGCCCCGGTGATAGCGGGAGAAGGGCGTATTTT. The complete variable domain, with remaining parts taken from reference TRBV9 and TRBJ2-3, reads DSGVTQTPKHLITATGQRVTLRCSPRSGDLSVYWYQQSLDQGLQFLIQYYNGEERAKGNILERFSAQQFPDLHSELNLSSLELGDSALYFCASSPGDSGRRAYFGPGTRLTVL.

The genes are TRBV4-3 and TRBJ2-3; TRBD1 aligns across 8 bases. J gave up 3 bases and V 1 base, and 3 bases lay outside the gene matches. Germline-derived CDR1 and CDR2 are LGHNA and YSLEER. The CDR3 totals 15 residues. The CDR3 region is CASSQGTGWTDTQYF. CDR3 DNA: TGCGCCAGCAGCCAAGGGACAGGGTGGACAGATACGCAGTATTTT.

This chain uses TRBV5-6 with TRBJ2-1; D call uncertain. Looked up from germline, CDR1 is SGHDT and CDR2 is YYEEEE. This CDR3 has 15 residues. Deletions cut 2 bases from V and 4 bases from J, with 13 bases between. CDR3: CASSFTLDGYNEQFF. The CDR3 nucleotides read TGTGCCAGCAGCTTCACCCTGGACGGGTACAATGAGCAGTTCTTC.

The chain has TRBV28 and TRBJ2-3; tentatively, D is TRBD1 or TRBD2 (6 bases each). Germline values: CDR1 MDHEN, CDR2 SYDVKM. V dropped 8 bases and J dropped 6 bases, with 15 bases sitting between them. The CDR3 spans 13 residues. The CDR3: CASCPGASDTQYF. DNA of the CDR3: TGTGCCAGCTGTCCGGGGGCGTCGGATACGCAGTATTTT.

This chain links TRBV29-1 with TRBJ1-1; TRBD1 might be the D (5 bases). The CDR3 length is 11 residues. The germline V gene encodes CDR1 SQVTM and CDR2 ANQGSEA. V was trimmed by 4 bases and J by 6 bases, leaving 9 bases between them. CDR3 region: CSVGEGPEAFF. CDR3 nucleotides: TGCAGCGTTGGCGAGGGGCCTGAAGCTTTCTTT.

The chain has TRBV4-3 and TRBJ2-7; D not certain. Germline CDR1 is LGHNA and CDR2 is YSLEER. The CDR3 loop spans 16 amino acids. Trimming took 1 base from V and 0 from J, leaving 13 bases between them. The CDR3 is CASSQGYRRSSYEQYF. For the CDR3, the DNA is TGCGCCAGCAGCCAAGGGTACCGAAGGAGCTCCTACGAGCAGTACTTC.

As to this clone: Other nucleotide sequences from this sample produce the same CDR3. CDR3 region: CAWSVGPYEQYF. In DNA form, the CDR3 reads TGTGCCTGGAGTGTGGGACCCTACGAGCAGTACTTC. V usage is TRBV30 and J usage is TRBJ2-7; tentatively, D is TRBD1 or TRBD2 (5 bases each). Per the germline V gene, CDR1 is GTSNPN and CDR2 is SVGIG (reference sequence). V was trimmed by 0 bases and J by 2 bases, leaving 5 bases between them. The CDR3 runs to 12 residues.

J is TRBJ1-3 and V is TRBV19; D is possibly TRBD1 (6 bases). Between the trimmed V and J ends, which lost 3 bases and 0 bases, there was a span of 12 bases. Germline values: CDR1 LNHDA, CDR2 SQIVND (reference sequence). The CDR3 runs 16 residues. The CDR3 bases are TGTGCCAGTAGTATCGACAGGACCCTCTCTGGAAACACCATATATTTT. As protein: CASSIDRTLSGNTIYF. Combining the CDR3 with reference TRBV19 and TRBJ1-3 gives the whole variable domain DGGITQSPKYLFRKEGQNVTLSCEQNLNHDAMYWYRQDPGQGLRLIYYSQIVNDFQKGDIAEGYSVSREKKESFPLTVTSAQKNPTAFYLCASSIDRTLSGNTIYFGEGSWLTVV.

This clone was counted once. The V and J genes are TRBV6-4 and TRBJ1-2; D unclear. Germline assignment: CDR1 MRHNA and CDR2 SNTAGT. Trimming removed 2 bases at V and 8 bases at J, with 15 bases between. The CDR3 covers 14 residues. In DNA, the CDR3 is TGTGCCAGCAGTGACAGGTCAAGGGCCGGGGGCTACACCTTC. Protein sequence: CASSDRSRAGGYTF.